Reported below is one T cell receptor (delta chain). The CDR3 spans 24 residues. The V segment lost 3 bases and the J segment 0 bases; nucleotides outside the gene matches: 20. Germline lookup yields CDR1 GEAIGNYY and CDR2 EKD. This sample is drawn from a study of gamma-delta T cells after stem cell transplantation. TCRdb re-called clones from the RT-PCR reads via CATT. The table records some 1,300 delta-chain clones, about 2% of them present only once. V gene TRDV2 combines with J gene TRDJ3; 12 nucleotides line up with TRDD3. Sequenced sample: gamma-delta T cells. The clonotype comes from a human donor. It is not recorded whose cells these are; they may come from a transplant donor. CDR3 DNA sequence: TGTGCCTGTGACCCGGCCCAGCCCCGGGGACTGGGGGATACCCTCTCCTGGGACACCCGACAGATGTTTTTC. Translation gives CACDPAQPRGLGDTLSWDTRQMFF.